What follows are 20 T cell receptor beta chains derived from one specimen sequenced in a study of blood T cell repertoires in COVID-19. The assay was immunoSEQ multiplex PCR, and TCRdb's table has in-frame clones only and misses some. The sample contains roughly 70,000 clones, about 86% of which appear only once. Sequenced: peripheral blood. The receptors originated from a man at least 80 years old with COVID-19, enrolled during active disease.

V is TRBV7-2 and J is TRBJ1-5; 8 bases align to TRBD1. The CDR3 covers 15 residues. The V segment lost 5 bases and the J segment 0 bases; nucleotides outside the gene matches: 3. Germline loops: CDR1 SGHTA, CDR2 FQGNSA. DNA of the CDR3: TGTGCCAGCAGCGTACAGGGGGATAGCAATCAGCCCCAGCATTTT. This sequence encodes CASSVQGDSNQPQHF.

The chain carries TRBV6-6 and TRBJ2-5; D perhaps matches TRBD2 (5 bases). The germline V and J ends were trimmed by 2 bases and 1 base, with 5 bases remaining between them. This CDR3 region has 13 residues. Germline values: CDR1 MNHNY, CDR2 SVGAGI (reference sequence). CDR3 region: CASSYRGQETQYF. DNA of the CDR3: TGTGCCAGCAGTTACCGGGGCCAAGAGACCCAGTACTTC.

The chain recombines TRBV14 with TRBJ2-7; tentatively, D is TRBD1 (6 bases). CDR1 and CDR2 from the germline V gene are SGHDN and FVKESK. Trimming took 2 bases from V and 2 from J, leaving 13 bases between them. The CDR3 runs 15 residues. CDR3 region: CASSQHRAMAYEQYF. As DNA, the CDR3 is TGTGCCAGCAGCCAACACAGGGCGATGGCCTACGAGCAGTACTTC.

This chain joins TRBV6-5 and TRBJ2-1; 7 bases are shared with TRBD2. This CDR3 comprises 13 residues. Germline loops: CDR1 MNHEY, CDR2 SVGAGI. V shed 11 bases and J 6 bases; nucleotides not matched to a gene: 10. The CDR3, as DNA: TGTGCCCACAGCGGGGTGCGACTCAATGAGCAGTTCTTC. The encoded protein is CAHSGVRLNEQFF.

The chain couples TRBV9 to TRBJ2-3; perhaps TRBD1 as D (5 bases). The CDR3 extends over 13 amino acids. Germline V gives CDR1 SGDLS, CDR2 YYNGEE. V shed 0 bases and J shed 5 bases, with 7 bases lying between them. The CDR3 DNA sequence: TGTGCCAGCAGCGTAGCTACAGGAGATACGCAGTATTTT. Residues: CASSVATGDTQYF.

The rearrangement links TRBV6-5 to TRBJ1-1; a possible D gene is TRBD1 (5 bases). CDR1 is MNHEY, CDR2 SVGAGI, per germline. V shed 8 bases and J shed 9 bases, with 13 bases lying between them. The CDR3 has 11 amino acids. In DNA form, the CDR3 reads TGTGCCAGCGGACTAGGGGTGAAAGCTTTCTTT. It is translated as CASGLGVKAFF.

The rearrangement links TRBV18 to TRBJ2-1; D is perhaps TRBD2 (5 bases). Trimming took off 3 bases at V and 2 bases at J, with 14 bases between the two ends. The CDR3 covers 16 residues. Germline CDR1 and CDR2: KGHSH and LQKENI. CDR3 nucleotide sequence: TGTGCCAGCTCACCCCGTGAGGGTATGGCCTACAATGAGCAGTTCTTC. This gives the protein CASSPREGMAYNEQFF.

J is TRBJ1-2 and V is TRBV4-2; 7 bases are shared with TRBD1. Germline assignment: CDR1 LGHNA and CDR2 YNFKEQ. The CDR3 is 13 residues long. Losses at the gene ends were 4 bases for V and 8 bases for J; bases not matched to a gene: 7. Here the CDR3 DNA reads TGTGCCAGCAGCCCGGACAGGCTATGGGGCTACACCTTC. Its translation is CASSPDRLWGYTF.

This clone was seen a few times. The junction and the germline gene differ at one end; a read error may be behind it. The chain is built from TRBV15 and TRBJ1-1; D not resolved. Germline V gene lookup returns CDR1 LNHNV and CDR2 YYDKDF (reference sequence). The length of the CDR3 is 12 residues. The CDR3 coding sequence is TGTGCCACCAGCAGAGAACGGAGGGTGAGGATCTTT. Its protein product is CATSRERRVRIF.

CDR3: CSARFLGELFF. The CDR3 DNA reads TGCAGTGCTAGATTTCTCGGGGAGCTGTTTTTT. The rearrangement uses TRBV20-1 and TRBJ2-2; no definite D call. V was shortened by 2 bases and J by 7 bases, with 5 bases between the two germline ends. The CDR3 loop spans 11 amino acids. CDR1 and CDR2 from the germline V gene are DFQATT and SNEGSKA (reference sequence).

Here the CDR3 reads CASSLADQPQHF. The CDR3 nucleotides read TGTGCCAGCAGCTTAGCGGATCAGCCCCAGCATTTT. The J gene is TRBJ1-5, the V gene TRBV11-3; D not resolved. The CDR3 has 12 amino acids. V dropped 1 base and J dropped 5 bases, with 3 bases sitting between them. Per the germline V gene, CDR1 is SGHNT and CDR2 is YENEEA. The full variable domain, its missing parts supplied by reference TRBV11-3 and TRBJ1-5, is EAGVVQSPRYKIIEKKQPVAFWCNPISGHNTLYWYLQNLGQGPELLIRYENEEAVDDSQLPKDRFSAERLKGVDSTLKIQPAELGDSAVYLCASSLADQPQHFGDGTRLSIL.

The table lists this clone with a count of one. The chain is built from TRBV5-1 and TRBJ2-5; 7 bases line up with TRBD2. The CDR3 length is 14 residues. Germline V gene lookup returns CDR1 SGHRS and CDR2 YFSETQ. Germline trimming cut 0 bases from V and 4 bases from J; bases unmatched to any gene: 3. Written as DNA, the CDR3 is TGCGCCAGCAGCTTGGTGGCTAGCGGAGAGACCCAGTACTTC. It yields the protein CASSLVASGETQYF.

The V call is TRBV4-1, the J call TRBJ1-5; 11 positions match TRBD1. This CDR3 has 16 residues. Germline CDR1 and CDR2: MGHRA and YSYEKL. J gave up 5 bases and V 3 bases, and 6 bases lay outside the gene matches. The CDR3 is CASSQADRGLDQPQHF. Written as DNA, the CDR3 is TGCGCCAGCAGCCAGGCGGACAGGGGGCTGGATCAGCCCCAGCATTTT.

V and J are TRBV6-5 and TRBJ2-7; D possibly corresponds to TRBD1 (5 bases). V lost 7 bases to trimming and J lost 4 bases, with 17 bases between them. This CDR3 is 14 amino acids long. The germline CDR1 and CDR2 sequences are MNHEY and SVGAGI. This CDR3 is CASNLPYRSYEQYF. The CDR3 DNA reads TGTGCCAGCAATCTCCCCTACAGGTCTTACGAGCAGTACTTC.

The chain combines TRBV6-2 or TRBV6-3 with TRBJ2-7; 7 bases are shared with TRBD2. The germline gives CDR1 MNHEY, CDR2 SVGEGT. The CDR3 contains 14 residues. V lost 2 bases to trimming and J lost 6 bases; unmatched junction nucleotides: 7. In nucleotides, the CDR3 is TGTGCCAGCAGTTACCCCGGACTAGTACTCGAGCAGTACTTC. It codes for CASSYPGLVLEQYF.

This clone was counted between two and nine times. The V gene is TRBV19, the J gene TRBJ1-2; 9 bases map to TRBD1. The junction had 10 bases not matched to a gene; V was cut back by 5 bases and J by 9 bases. Germline V gene lookup returns CDR1 LNHDA and CDR2 SQIVND (reference sequence). The CDR3 totals 14 residues. CDR3 nucleotide sequence: TGTGCCAGTAGTCAGGCCGGGACAGGGATGAGCTACACCTTC. Translation gives CASSQAGTGMSYTF.

The chain uses TRBV11-1 and TRBJ2-1; D is uncertain. This CDR3 spans 14 amino acids. Trimming took 5 bases from V and 3 from J, leaving 11 bases between them. Germline CDR1 reads SGHAT; CDR2 reads FQDESV (reference sequence). Here the CDR3 reads CASSLASLYNEQFF. The CDR3 DNA follows: TGTGCCAGCAGCCTCGCGAGCCTCTACAATGAGCAGTTCTTC.

CDR3 protein: CATSPGQGRAFF. The CDR3 DNA sequence: TGTGCCACGTCTCCGGGACAGGGAAGAGCTTTCTTT. The chain links TRBV25-1 to TRBJ1-1; 9 bases line up with TRBD1. CDR1 and CDR2 (germline): MGHDK, SYGVNS. Trimming removed 10 bases from V and 10 bases from J; junction bases left unmatched: 10. CDR3 length: 12 residues.

The chain has TRBV5-1 and TRBJ1-6; D ambiguous. Germline V gene lookup returns CDR1 SGHRS and CDR2 YFSETQ. There are 14 residues in the CDR3. The V end was cut by 0 bases, the J end by 10 bases, with 11 bases between. In DNA form, the CDR3 reads TGCGCCAGCAGCTTGGAGCCAACGCCCTCACCCCTCCACTTT. This sequence encodes CASSLEPTPSPLHF.

This clone has just a few counts. The rearrangement uses TRBV11-3 and TRBJ1-4; 8 bases match TRBD1. Germline V lookup: CDR1 SGHNT, CDR2 YENEEA. V shed 4 bases and J 8 bases; nucleotides not matched to a gene: 9. The CDR3 contains 15 residues. The CDR3 coding sequence is TGTGCCAGCAGCTGGGGTCAGGGGGCACGAGAAAAACTGTTTTTT. The encoded protein is CASSWGQGAREKLFF.